This T cell receptor beta chain was captured in a study of metastatic and nonmetastatic thyroid tumors. Findings and limits, study-wide: Benign nodules reportedly had significantly lower TCR beta diversity than malignant thyroid tumors in blood and tumor.

This clone was counted only a few times. Its specificity is not known. This may be a read error: a much more frequent sequence differs by one nucleotide. Other nucleotide sequences from this sample produce the same CDR3. All patients were treatment-naive before thyroid surgery. The V and J ends lost 6 bases and 1 base respectively, with 13 bases between them. Germline V lookup: CDR1 SEHNR, CDR2 FQNEAQ (reference sequence). The CDR3 is made up of 15 amino acids. How the authors handled the data: The authors used CDR3 differences across clinicopathological groups to build a distant-metastasis classifier for papillary thyroid cancer. With MiXCR, TCRdb called clones anew from the PCR reads. TCRdb, not the original authors, processed these V and J calls. This sample has some 25,000 clones, with under 15% found just once.

The specimen sequenced was blood. This TCR came from a female donor with papillary thyroid cancer or a benign thyroid nodule (not recorded which). Some clones in this sample may be carry-over from other donors' samples. V and J are TRBV7-9 and TRBJ2-4; maybe TRBD2 (6 bases). DNA of the CDR3: TGTGCCAGCAGTCATCCGGGACTGGCCAAAAACATTCAGTACTTC. Translated: CASSHPGLAKNIQYF.